This T cell receptor beta chain is from a study of blood T cell repertoires in COVID-19. About the study: Material from acute and convalescent COVID-19 was sourced from the United States, Italy and Spain. In each case, the material was cDNA or gDNA derived from T cells, B-cell-depleted T cells, or PBMCs.

TCRdb's table, derived via immunoSEQ multiplex PCR, lists solely in-frame clones and lacks some. The sample records 380,000 or so clones, roughly 86% being singletons. Participant age was about 18 to 89 years, and participants resided in approximately 24 US areas. Each participant's cohort was designated according to participant-reported clinical history. The CDR3 extends over 13 amino acids. CDR1 KGHSH and CDR2 LQKENI come from the germline V gene. Trimming took 5 bases from V and 3 from J, leaving 10 bases between them. This clone was detected only once. This chain joins TRBV18 and TRBJ2-5; TRBD1 is a possible D gene (5 bases). Material for sequencing was PBMCs or T cells enriched from blood (not recorded which). This clonotype was sampled from a woman aged 40 to 50 with acute COVID-19. The CDR3 loop reads CASSFNRKETQYF. CDR3 bases: TGTGCCAGCTCATTTAACAGGAAAGAGACCCAGTACTTC.